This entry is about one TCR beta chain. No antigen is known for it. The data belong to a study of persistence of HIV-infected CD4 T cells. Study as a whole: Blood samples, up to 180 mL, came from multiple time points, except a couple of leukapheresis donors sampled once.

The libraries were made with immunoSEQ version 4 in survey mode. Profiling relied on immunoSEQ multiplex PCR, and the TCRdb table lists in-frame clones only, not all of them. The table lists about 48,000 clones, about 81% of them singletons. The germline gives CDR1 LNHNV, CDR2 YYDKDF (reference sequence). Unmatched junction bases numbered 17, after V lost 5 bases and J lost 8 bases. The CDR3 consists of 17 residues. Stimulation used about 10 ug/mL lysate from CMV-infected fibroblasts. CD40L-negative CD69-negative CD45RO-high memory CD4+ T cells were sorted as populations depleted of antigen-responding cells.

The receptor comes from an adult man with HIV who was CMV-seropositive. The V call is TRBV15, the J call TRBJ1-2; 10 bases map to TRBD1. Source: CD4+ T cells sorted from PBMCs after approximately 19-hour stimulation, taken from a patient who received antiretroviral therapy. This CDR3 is CATSGLRDRGVTEGYTF. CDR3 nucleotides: TGTGCCACCAGCGGACTCCGGGACAGGGGTGTTACGGAAGGCTACACCTTC.